The clone carrying this TCR beta chain turned up a few times. This sample was taken from a study of blood T cell repertoires in COVID-19. Germline lookup yields CDR1 SGHNT and CDR2 YYREEE (reference sequence). This CDR3 is built from 13 residues. J was trimmed by 3 bases and V by 7 bases; bases with no gene match: 4. TCRdb's copy holds only in-frame clones and misses some; the assay was immunoSEQ multiplex PCR. The data show 140,000 to 150,000 clones, roughly 79% seen once. The genes are TRBV5-4 and TRBJ2-3; 8 bases are shared with TRBD2. The clonotype comes from a woman aged 60-70 years with acute or convalescent COVID-19. Sequencing was done on a sample of peripheral blood. The CDR3: CASGLAGTDTQYF. CDR3 sequence (DNA): TGTGCCAGCGGGCTAGCGGGTACAGATACGCAGTATTTT.